This is a list of T cell receptor beta chains from one sample in a study of siplizumab effects on memory and regulatory T cells. TCRdb keeps only in-frame clones here, not all; method: immunoSEQ multiplex PCR. The sample records about 50,000 clones, approximately 97% being singletons. The specimen was naive CD4+ T cells sorted from blood. Source of these receptors: a human donor in good health. The CDR3 runs from the conserved cysteine through the conserved F or W. Fields, in order: D gene, clone size, V gene, J gene, CDR3 DNA, CDR3 protein. D genes are given only for firm matches. Clone size is given for some rows only: seen once, a few or many times, or a class if the clone is expanded.

.,.,TRBV6-5,TRBJ2-5,TGTGCCAGCAACAGAGCGCGACAAGAGACCCAGTACTTC,CASNRARQETQYF
.,.,TRBV6-6,TRBJ1-2,TGTGCCAGCACCCCCAATGAGGGCGGTGGCTACACCTTC,CASTPNEGGGYTF
.,.,TRBV2,TRBJ1-2,TGTGCCAGCAGTGGACAGAAGGGTGATCATGGCTACACCTTC,CASSGQKGDHGYTF
.,.,TRBV6-4,TRBJ2-5,TGTGCCAGCAGTTCACGGTGGCAGGAAGAGACCCAGTACTTC,CASSSRWQEETQYF
TRBD1,.,TRBV5-1,TRBJ2-7,TGCGCCAGCAGCTCCGACAGGGGGCCCATCCGCTCCTACGAGCAGTACTTC,CASSSDRGPIRSYEQYF
.,.,TRBV10-1,TRBJ2-1,TGCGCCAGCAGTGACAAAGGGGGTAGCTCCTACAATGAGCAGTTCTTC,CASSDKGGSSYNEQFF
TRBD2,.,TRBV29-1,TRBJ2-3,TGCAGCGTACTGAAGGGAGCGGGGAGCACAGATACGCAGTATTTT,CSVLKGAGSTDTQYF
.,.,TRBV6-1,TRBJ2-5,TGTGCCAGCACCCTCGGCGGAGGGGATCAGACCCAGTACTTC,CASTLGGGDQTQYF
TRBD1,.,TRBV29-1,TRBJ2-1,TGCAGCGTGGCTCCCGGGACAGATGTGAGGAATGAGCAGTTCTTC,CSVAPGTDVRNEQFF
.,.,TRBV5-1,TRBJ2-7,TGCGCCAGCAGACAAGGAGGACGGCCCTACGAGCAGTACTTC,CASRQGGRPYEQYF
.,.,TRBV14,TRBJ2-3,TGTGCCAGCAGCCGGGGGAGCCACACAGATACGCAGTATTTT,CASSRGSHTDTQYF
.,.,TRBV18,TRBJ2-2,TGTGCCAGCTCACCTAGGAGCGGGGAGCTGTTTTTT,CASSPRSGELFF
.,once,TRBV10-1,TRBJ2-3,TGCGCCAGCAGTCTCTCGGCGCAAGAAACAGATACGCAGTATTTT,CASSLSAQETDTQYF
.,.,TRBV28,TRBJ1-2,TGTGCCACAACTTCGAGGGGGTTCTTGGGAGGCTACACCTTC,CATTSRGFLGGYTF
.,.,TRBV29-1,TRBJ2-2,TGCAGCGTGGGGGGACTGTACACCGGGGAGCTGTTTTTT,CSVGGLYTGELFF
TRBD1,.,TRBV7-9,TRBJ2-7,TGTGCCAGCAGCTTACGAGGGCAGGGGGCGCCTTACGAGCAGTACTTC,CASSLRGQGAPYEQYF
TRBD2,.,TRBV9,TRBJ2-1,TGTGCCAGCAGCGTAGGACTAGCGTTCCTCAATGAGCAGTTCTTC,CASSVGLAFLNEQFF
.,.,TRBV5-8,TRBJ2-5,TGTGCCAGCAGCTTGAGGACCCAGTACTTC,CASSLRTQYF
TRBD1,.,TRBV12-5,TRBJ2-3,TGTGCTAGTGGTGGCGGACAGGCTTCCACAGATACGCAGTATTTT,CASGGGQASTDTQYF
.,.,TRBV7-2,TRBJ1-5,TGTGCCAGCAGCAAGGGGGGGGCTGGCAATCAGCCCCAGCATTTT,CASSKGGAGNQPQHF
TRBD1,.,TRBV5-5,TRBJ1-2,TGTGCCAGCAGCTTGGCCCAGGGGGCGAACTATGGCTACACCTTC,CASSLAQGANYGYTF
.,few,TRBV6-6,TRBJ1-2,TGTGCCAGCACCCGGACAGTGGGCTATGGCTACACCTTC,CASTRTVGYGYTF
TRBD1,.,TRBV5-1,TRBJ1-4,TGCGCCAGCAGTTCGAGACCGGGACAGCTTAATGAAAAACTGTTTTTT,CASSSRPGQLNEKLFF
.,.,TRBV18,TRBJ1-2,TGTGCCAGCTCACCGATTCCGGTAGCTAACTATGGCTACACCTTC,CASSPIPVANYGYTF
.,.,TRBV29-1,TRBJ2-3,TGCAGCGTTAATCGTGACAGGATGACAGATACGCAGTATTTT,CSVNRDRMTDTQYF
.,.,TRBV28,TRBJ1-1,TGTGCCAGCACCATCCCGGGCTTGAACACTGAAGCTTTCTTT,CASTIPGLNTEAFF
.,medium-sized,TRBV7-9,TRBJ2-7,TGTGCCAGCAGCTTAGTGTTCTACGAGCAGTACTTC,CASSLVFYEQYF